The present TCR beta chain was sequenced within a study of shared clonotypes between healthy human individuals. Every subset had its genomic DNA shared out evenly among several immunoSEQ plates. Using immunoSEQ multiplex PCR, the repertoire was profiled, and TCRdb retains in-frame clones only, with some absent. The data contain 2 million to 2.5 million clones, approximately 96% of them seen just once; the ten biggest clones take up approximately 0.13%. This clone was seen only a few times. The V gene end was trimmed by 6 bases and the J gene end by 3 bases; junction bases not matched to a gene: 7. Germline loops: CDR1 PRHDT, CDR2 FYEKMQ (reference sequence). The CDR3 is 17 residues long.

Sequenced sample: naive CD4+ T cells sorted from blood. Subset given: CD45RA+ positively selected. V and J are TRBV13 and TRBJ2-3, with 15 bases matching TRBD2. The clonotype originates from a young man in good health. CDR3 bases: TGTGCCAGCAGTCTGAGCGGACTAGCGGGAGGGACAGATACGCAGTATTTT. This codes for CASSLSGLAGGTDTQYF.